The rows below give T cell receptor beta chains drawn from one sample of a study of OX40 agonist ivuxolimab in advanced cancers. The repertoire was sequenced with immunoSEQ multiplex PCR; TCRdb's copy has only in-frame clones and lacks some. The sample lists under 150,000 clones, about nine tenths occurring once. Here the sequenced sample was CD4+ or CD8+ T cells sorted from blood, taken in a trial of the OX40 agonist ivuxolimab. The receptors derive from an adult with an advanced solid tumor such as melanoma, head and neck, liver or kidney cancer. CDR3s include the opening cysteine and the closing phenylalanine or tryptophan. The D gene is left open where the match is weak. Size values are once, few and many counts, or a class for expanded clones, and some rows have none.

CDR3nt,CDR3aa,abundance,j_gene,v_gene,d_gene
TGTGCCAGCAGCAACCTTGGGAGGCCGGACAATGAGCAGTTCTTC,CASSNLGRPDNEQFF,-,TRBJ2-1,TRBV5-6,-
TGTGCCAGCAGCTTAAGTGGGACTAGAGCCACCGGGGAGCTGTTTTTT,CASSLSGTRATGELFF,-,TRBJ2-2,TRBV7-3,TRBD2
TGTGCTAGTGGTTTCCACATGAACACTGAAGCTTTCTTT,CASGFHMNTEAFF,-,TRBJ1-1,TRBV12-5,-
TGTGCCAGCAGCTCGGTCCCGGGACAGGTCAGCGGGTCCTACGAGCAGTACTTC,CASSSVPGQVSGSYEQYF,-,TRBJ2-7,TRBV7-9,TRBD1
TGTGCCAGCAGTGATTCCCCTATCTCCTACAATGAGCAGTTCTTC,CASSDSPISYNEQFF,once,TRBJ2-1,TRBV6-1,-
TGTGCCAGCAGCTTAAACAGGGGACGCACAGATACGCAGTATTTT,CASSLNRGRTDTQYF,-,TRBJ2-3,TRBV7-6,TRBD1
TGTGCCAGCAGTACCACTAGCGGCCGGAGCTCCTACAATGAGCAGTTCTTC,CASSTTSGRSSYNEQFF,once,TRBJ2-1,TRBV28,TRBD2
TGCGCCAGCAGCTTGGATATTAGCGGGGTTAGCCACGAGCAGTACTTC,CASSLDISGVSHEQYF,-,TRBJ2-7,TRBV5-1,TRBD2
TGTGCCAGCAGACAGACCCCCGAGGGGCTGTTTTTT,CASRQTPEGLFF,-,TRBJ2-2,TRBV11-3,-
TGCGCCAGCAGCTTGCAGGGGCAGAGCTCTGGAAACACCATATATTTT,CASSLQGQSSGNTIYF,-,TRBJ1-3,TRBV5-1,-
TGCAGCGCCAACGTAGGGCGGACTAGCGTTTACAATGAGCAGTTCTTC,CSANVGRTSVYNEQFF,-,TRBJ2-1,TRBV29-1,TRBD2
TGTGCCAGCAGCGTAGACGGGACTAACGCCTACGAGCAGTACTTC,CASSVDGTNAYEQYF,few,TRBJ2-7,TRBV9,TRBD2
TGTGCCAGTAGTATAGACAGGGCTGGTGGCTACACCTTC,CASSIDRAGGYTF,-,TRBJ1-2,TRBV19,-
TGTGCCAGCAGCCTGGACGAGGACAGGGGTGATACGCAGTATTTT,CASSLDEDRGDTQYF,-,TRBJ2-3,TRBV5-4,TRBD1
TGTGCCAGCAGTGAAGCAGGTTATAGCAATCAGCCCCAGCATTTT,CASSEAGYSNQPQHF,once,TRBJ1-5,TRBV6-1,-
TGTGCCAGCAGCCCCCTCGGGAGTGAGCAGTTCTTC,CASSPLGSEQFF,-,TRBJ2-1,TRBV7-9,-
TGTGCCAGCTCACCAGTGGGGGAGGGAACTGAAGCTTTCTTT,CASSPVGEGTEAFF,-,TRBJ1-1,TRBV18,-
TGTGCCAGCAGCGGGGGGCTAGCGGCCTCCTACAATGAGCAGTTCTTC,CASSGGLAASYNEQFF,once,TRBJ2-1,TRBV9,-
TGTGCCAGCAGCAAACGGACTAGCGGCACAGATACGCAGTATTTT,CASSKRTSGTDTQYF,-,TRBJ2-3,TRBV6-5,TRBD2
TGTGCCACCAGCAGGGACCGGGACAGGGTCTTAGGTGGAACTGAAGCTTTCTTT,CATSRDRDRVLGGTEAFF,once,TRBJ1-1,TRBV15,TRBD1
TGTGCCAGCAGCGTAGGTCAGGGGGCGCCGAGAAACACCATATATTTT,CASSVGQGAPRNTIYF,-,TRBJ1-3,TRBV9,TRBD1
TGTGCCAGCAGTTACTCTGCGGAATTGAACACTGAAGCTTTCTTT,CASSYSAELNTEAFF,once,TRBJ1-1,TRBV6-5,-
TGCGCCAGCAGCTTGGTTAGCGATGGGGATACGCAGTATTTT,CASSLVSDGDTQYF,once,TRBJ2-3,TRBV5-1,-
TGTGCCATCAGTGAGACCCGCGAGCAGTACTTC,CAISETREQYF,-,TRBJ2-7,TRBV10-3,-
TGTGCCAGCAGCTTACGGGGTAGGGACACTGAAGCTTTCTTT,CASSLRGRDTEAFF,-,TRBJ1-1,TRBV11-3,-
TGTGCCAGCTCACCTCCAGGGGGTCAGCCCCAGCATTTT,CASSPPGGQPQHF,once,TRBJ1-5,TRBV18,TRBD1
TGTGCCAGCAGTGGGACTAGCGGCCCTACCAATGAGCAGTTCTTC,CASSGTSGPTNEQFF,-,TRBJ2-1,TRBV6-5,TRBD2
TGTGCCAGCAGCTTCGGGACAGGGGGGATCGAGCAGTACTTC,CASSFGTGGIEQYF,-,TRBJ2-7,TRBV5-4,TRBD1
TGTGCCAGCGGTCGACAACTGACGGAGGACAATGAGCAGTTCTTC,CASGRQLTEDNEQFF,once,TRBJ2-1,TRBV6-1,-
TGTGCCAGCAGCTTGACCGATAGCTCCTACGAGCAGTACTTC,CASSLTDSSYEQYF,-,TRBJ2-7,TRBV5-6,-
TGTGCCAGCAGTTACAACGAGGGGGCGAGGAGATATTTT,CASSYNEGARRYF,-,TRBJ1-3,TRBV6-5,TRBD1
TGTGCTAGTGGCATGGGAGGACTAGCGGGAGGGTGGGAGACCCAGTACTTC,CASGMGGLAGGWETQYF,-,TRBJ2-5,TRBV12-5,TRBD2
TGTGCCACCAGCAGAGAAGCGGCAGGCTTTGGGGCCAACGTCCTGACTTTC,CATSREAAGFGANVLTF,-,TRBJ2-6,TRBV15,-
TGTGCCAGCAGGGAGGGGGATTCTCCCTACGAGCAGTACTTC,CASREGDSPYEQYF,-,TRBJ2-7,TRBV2,-
TGCGCCAGCAGCTTGGTCGTTCAGGGAAACTACGAGCAGTACTTC,CASSLVVQGNYEQYF,-,TRBJ2-7,TRBV5-1,-
TGTGCCATCAGCCCCACGGTTACTGAAGCTTTCTTT,CAISPTVTEAFF,-,TRBJ1-1,TRBV10-3,-
TGTGCCAGCAGTCAGGACAGGGGTCTAGAAGCTTTCTTT,CASSQDRGLEAFF,once,TRBJ1-1,TRBV6-4,TRBD1
TGTGCCTGGAGCGTCGTAGCGGAGGGGGAGCAGTACTTC,CAWSVVAEGEQYF,-,TRBJ2-7,TRBV30,-
TGTGCCAGCACACCATTACTAGCGGGAGGGGACACCGGGGAGCTGTTTTTT,CASTPLLAGGDTGELFF,-,TRBJ2-2,TRBV27,TRBD2
TGCGCCAGCAGTGAGGTTAGCGGGAATCTCGATGAGCAGTTCTTC,CASSEVSGNLDEQFF,-,TRBJ2-1,TRBV5-1,TRBD2
TGCAGCGTCAACGACCGGACGGACACCTACGAGCAGTACTTC,CSVNDRTDTYEQYF,-,TRBJ2-7,TRBV29-1,-
TGCAGCGTTCACACCGGGACAGCAACCTACGAGCAGTACTTC,CSVHTGTATYEQYF,-,TRBJ2-7,TRBV29-1,TRBD1
TGTGCCAGTAGCATGACGATTAGAGTGGGAGATACGCAGTATTTT,CASSMTIRVGDTQYF,-,TRBJ2-3,TRBV19,-
TGTGCCAGCAGCTTGGTGGGGGCAACTAATGAAAAACTGTTTTTT,CASSLVGATNEKLFF,-,TRBJ1-4,TRBV5-4,-
TGTGCCAGCTCAGCAAGGACAGGGGGCGCCGGGGAGCTGTTTTTT,CASSARTGGAGELFF,-,TRBJ2-2,TRBV18,TRBD1
TGTGCCAGCAGTGAATTTAGTAAGGGCTACAATGAGCAGTTCTTC,CASSEFSKGYNEQFF,-,TRBJ2-1,TRBV6-4,-
TGTGCCAGCTGGACCGGGACAGGGGTTACCGGGGAGCTGTTTTTT,CASWTGTGVTGELFF,once,TRBJ2-2,TRBV28,TRBD1
TGTGCCAGCAGGCCCCCCCCGGGAGACACCGGGGAGCTGTTTTTT,CASRPPPGDTGELFF,many,TRBJ2-2,TRBV6-1,-
TGTGCCAGCAGTGGGACCCTCGGACAGATGAACACTGAAGCTTTCTTT,CASSGTLGQMNTEAFF,-,TRBJ1-1,TRBV25-1,-
TGTGCCACCAAGGGGCAGGGCAGCTATGGCTACACCTTC,CATKGQGSYGYTF,-,TRBJ1-2,TRBV19,-
TGTGCCAGCACGAGCGGCGGAAACTACGAGCAGTACTTC,CASTSGGNYEQYF,-,TRBJ2-7,TRBV6-5,-
TGTGCCAGCAGCCAATCCCCGGACGGAGCCTACGAGCAGTACTTC,CASSQSPDGAYEQYF,-,TRBJ2-7,TRBV16,-
TGTGCCAGCACTGCGGGAGGAGGGGATACGCAGTATTTT,CASTAGGGDTQYF,-,TRBJ2-3,TRBV7-2,TRBD2
TGCAGCGTCGATAGCGGGAGGGCCCTCTACAATGAGCAGTTCTTC,CSVDSGRALYNEQFF,few,TRBJ2-1,TRBV29-1,TRBD2
TGTGCCTGGATGATTCCGGGTCAGCCCCAGCATTTT,CAWMIPGQPQHF,few,TRBJ1-5,TRBV30,-
TGTGCCAGCAGTTCCGGCCAAACTAATGAAAAACTGTTTTTT,CASSSGQTNEKLFF,-,TRBJ1-4,TRBV28,-
TGTGCCAGCTCATCGACCGTGGAGAACACTGAAGCTTTCTTT,CASSSTVENTEAFF,-,TRBJ1-1,TRBV18,-
TGTGCCAGCAGCTTTGGGCGCGAGCAGTACTTC,CASSFGREQYF,-,TRBJ2-7,TRBV5-4,-